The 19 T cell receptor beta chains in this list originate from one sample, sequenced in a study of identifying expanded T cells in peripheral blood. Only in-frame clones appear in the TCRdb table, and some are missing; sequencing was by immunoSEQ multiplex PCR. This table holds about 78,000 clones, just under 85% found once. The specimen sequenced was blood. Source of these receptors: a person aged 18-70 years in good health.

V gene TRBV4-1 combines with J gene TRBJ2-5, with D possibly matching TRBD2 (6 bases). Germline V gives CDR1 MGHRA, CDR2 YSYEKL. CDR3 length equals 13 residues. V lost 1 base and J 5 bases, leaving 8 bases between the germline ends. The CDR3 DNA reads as TGCGCCAGCAGCCAAGGACTAGGGGAGACCCAGTACTTC. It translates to CASSQGLGETQYF.

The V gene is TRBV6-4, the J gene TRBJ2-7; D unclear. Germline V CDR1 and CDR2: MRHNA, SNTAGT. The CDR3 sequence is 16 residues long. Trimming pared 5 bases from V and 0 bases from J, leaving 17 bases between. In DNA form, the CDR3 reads TGTGCCAGCAGTACCTTCAACGATATCCCCTCCTACGAGCAGTACTTC. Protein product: CASSTFNDIPSYEQYF.

This CDR3 reads CASSLDWVEYEQYF. As DNA, the CDR3 is TGTGCCAGCAGCTTGGACTGGGTAGAGTACGAGCAGTACTTC. The chain joins TRBV5-6 to TRBJ2-7; no reliable D call. CDR1 is SGHDT, CDR2 YYEEEE, per germline. The V and J ends lost 0 bases and 4 bases respectively, with 11 bases between them. This CDR3 spans 14 amino acids.

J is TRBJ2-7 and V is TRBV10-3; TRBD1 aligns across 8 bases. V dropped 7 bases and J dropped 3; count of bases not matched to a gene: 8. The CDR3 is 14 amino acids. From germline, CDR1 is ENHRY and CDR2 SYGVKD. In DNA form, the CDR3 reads TGTGCCATCACCGCCGGGACAGGAGACTACGAGCAGTACTTC. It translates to CAITAGTGDYEQYF.

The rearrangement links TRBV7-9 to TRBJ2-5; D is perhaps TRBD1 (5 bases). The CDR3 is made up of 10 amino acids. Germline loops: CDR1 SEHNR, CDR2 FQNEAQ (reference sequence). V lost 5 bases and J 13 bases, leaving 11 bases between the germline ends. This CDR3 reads CASSTLGPYF. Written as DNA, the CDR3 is TGTGCCAGCAGCACCCTGGGGCCGTACTTC. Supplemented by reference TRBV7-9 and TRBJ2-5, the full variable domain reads DTGVSQNPRHKITKRGQNVTFRCDPISEHNRLYWYRQTLGQGPEFLTYFQNEAQLEKSRLLSDRFSAERPKGSFSTLEIQRTEQGDSAMYLCASSTLGPYFGPGTRLLVL.

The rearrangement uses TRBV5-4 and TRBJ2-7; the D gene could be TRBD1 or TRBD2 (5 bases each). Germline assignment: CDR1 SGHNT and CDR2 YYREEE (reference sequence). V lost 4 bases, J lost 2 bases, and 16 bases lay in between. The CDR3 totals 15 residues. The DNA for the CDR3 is TGTGCCAGCAGCCTAAGCCGGGACGGGGCCTACGAGCAGTACTTC. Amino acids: CASSLSRDGAYEQYF.

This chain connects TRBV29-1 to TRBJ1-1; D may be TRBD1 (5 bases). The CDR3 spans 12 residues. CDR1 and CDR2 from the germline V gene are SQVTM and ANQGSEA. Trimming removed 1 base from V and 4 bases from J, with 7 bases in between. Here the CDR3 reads CSVEGGATEAFF. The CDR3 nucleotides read TGCAGCGTTGAAGGAGGGGCCACTGAAGCTTTCTTT.

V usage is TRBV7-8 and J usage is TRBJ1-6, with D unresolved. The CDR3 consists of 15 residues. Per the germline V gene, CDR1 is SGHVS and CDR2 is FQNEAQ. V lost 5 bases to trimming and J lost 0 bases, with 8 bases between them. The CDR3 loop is CASSTSSSYNSPLHF. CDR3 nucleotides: TGTGCCAGCAGCACTTCGAGCTCCTATAATTCACCCCTCCACTTT.

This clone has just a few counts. CDR3 in DNA: TGTGCCTGGAGTGGGGCCCGGAGGCAGCCCCAGCATTTT. As protein: CAWSGARRQPQHF. This chain joins TRBV30 and TRBJ1-5; unclear D gene. V dropped 1 base and J dropped 7 bases, with 11 bases sitting between them. Germline CDR1 is GTSNPN and CDR2 is SVGIG (reference sequence). This CDR3 spans 13 amino acids.

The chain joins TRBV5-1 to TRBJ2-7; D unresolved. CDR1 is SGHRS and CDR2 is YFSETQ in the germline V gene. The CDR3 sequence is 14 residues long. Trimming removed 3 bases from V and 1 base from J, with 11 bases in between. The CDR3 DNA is TGCGCCAGCAGCTCAACAGTGGAGTCCTACGAGCAGTACTTC. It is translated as CASSSTVESYEQYF. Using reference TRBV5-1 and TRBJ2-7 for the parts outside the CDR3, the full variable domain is KAGVTQTPRYLIKTRGQQVTLSCSPISGHRSVSWYQQTPGQGLQFLFEYFSETQRNKGNFPGRFSGRQFSNSRSEMNVSTLELGDSALYLCASSSTVESYEQYFGPGTRLTVT.

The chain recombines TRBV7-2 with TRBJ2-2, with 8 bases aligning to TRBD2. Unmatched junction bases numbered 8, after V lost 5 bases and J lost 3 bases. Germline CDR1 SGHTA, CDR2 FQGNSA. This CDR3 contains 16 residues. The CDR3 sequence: CASSPTAGGDTGELFF. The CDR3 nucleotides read TGTGCCAGCAGCCCGACGGCGGGAGGTGACACCGGGGAGCTGTTTTTT.

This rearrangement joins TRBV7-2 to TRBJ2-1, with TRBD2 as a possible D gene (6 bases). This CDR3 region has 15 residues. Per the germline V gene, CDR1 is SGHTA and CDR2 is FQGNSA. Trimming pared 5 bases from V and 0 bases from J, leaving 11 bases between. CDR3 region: CASSAGLVSYNEQFF. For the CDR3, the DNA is TGTGCCAGCAGCGCGGGACTTGTCTCCTACAATGAGCAGTTCTTC.

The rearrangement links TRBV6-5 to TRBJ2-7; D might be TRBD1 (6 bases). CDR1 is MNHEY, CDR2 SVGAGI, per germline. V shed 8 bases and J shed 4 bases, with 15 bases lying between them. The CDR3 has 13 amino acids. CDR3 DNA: TGTGCCAGCGTGAACAGGGATACGTACGAGCAGTACTTC. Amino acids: CASVNRDTYEQYF.

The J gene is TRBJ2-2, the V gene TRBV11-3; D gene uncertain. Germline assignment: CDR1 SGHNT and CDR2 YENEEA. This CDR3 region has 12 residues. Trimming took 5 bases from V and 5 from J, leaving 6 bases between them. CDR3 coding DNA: TGTGCCAGCAGCCAAACAACCGGGGAGCTGTTTTTT. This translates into CASSQTTGELFF.

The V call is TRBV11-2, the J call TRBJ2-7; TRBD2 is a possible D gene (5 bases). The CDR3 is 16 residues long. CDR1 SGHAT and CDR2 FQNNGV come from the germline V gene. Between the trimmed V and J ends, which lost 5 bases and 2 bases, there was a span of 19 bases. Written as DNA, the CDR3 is TGTGCCAGCAGCCCGGTCATCCGGGAAATTACCTACGAGCAGTACTTC. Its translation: CASSPVIREITYEQYF.

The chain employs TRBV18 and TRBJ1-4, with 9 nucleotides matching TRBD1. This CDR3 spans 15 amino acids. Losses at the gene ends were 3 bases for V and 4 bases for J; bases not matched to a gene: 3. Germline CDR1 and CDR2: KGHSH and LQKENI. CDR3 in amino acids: CASSPGQGNNEKLFF. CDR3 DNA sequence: TGTGCCAGCTCACCTGGACAGGGGAATAATGAAAAACTGTTTTTT.

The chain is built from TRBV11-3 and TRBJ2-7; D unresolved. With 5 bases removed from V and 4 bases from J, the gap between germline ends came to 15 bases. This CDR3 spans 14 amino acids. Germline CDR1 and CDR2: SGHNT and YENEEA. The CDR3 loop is CASSPGSAPYEQYF. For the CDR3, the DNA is TGTGCCAGCAGCCCCGGGTCAGCCCCTTACGAGCAGTACTTC.

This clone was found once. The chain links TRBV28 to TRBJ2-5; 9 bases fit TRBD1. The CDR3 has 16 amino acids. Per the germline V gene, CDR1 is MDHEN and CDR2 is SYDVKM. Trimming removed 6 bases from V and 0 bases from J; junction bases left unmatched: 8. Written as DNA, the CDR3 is TGTGCCAGCAGCCTTCTAGGGACAGGGTACCAAGAGACCCAGTACTTC. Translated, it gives CASSLLGTGYQETQYF.

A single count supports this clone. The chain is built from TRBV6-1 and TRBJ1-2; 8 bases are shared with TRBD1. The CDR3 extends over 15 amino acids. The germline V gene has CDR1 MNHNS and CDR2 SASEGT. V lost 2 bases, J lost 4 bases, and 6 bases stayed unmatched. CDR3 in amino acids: CASSEPGQAPYGYTF. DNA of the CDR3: TGTGCCAGCAGTGAACCGGGACAGGCCCCCTATGGCTACACCTTC.